This T cell receptor beta chain comes out of a study of beta chain features in type 1 diabetes. General observations from the study: VDJ junctions from patients with type 1 diabetes contained fewer insertions and more deletions. It was among patients, rather than healthy donors, that naive, central memory and Treg TCRB repertoires appeared more similar.

The authors reverse transcribed all of the isolated RNA, so sequencing captured expressed TCRB transcripts. An average of around 3.9 million reads was obtained for naive, central memory and regulatory T cell samples. TCRdb's copy holds only in-frame clones and misses some; the assay was immunoSEQ multiplex PCR. The sample carries 430,000 or so clones, roughly 11% recorded once. In total, each donor contributed a single heparinised blood draw that averaged about 110 mL. This clone was observed a handful of times. Its target is not known. V lost 4 bases, J lost 4 bases, and 10 bases lay in between. The CDR3 consists of 13 residues. Germline-derived CDR1 and CDR2 are SGHTA and FQGNSA.

V and J are TRBV7-2 and TRBJ1-1; no clear D. Sequencing was performed on naive CD4+ T cells from blood. This clonotype was obtained from a woman in her late teens or twenties in good health. The CDR3 region is CASSSRVSTEAFF. The CDR3 nucleotides are TGTGCCAGCAGCTCGAGGGTAAGCACTGAAGCTTTCTTT.